The 24 T cell receptor beta chains in this list originate from one sample, sequenced in a study of blood T cell repertoires in COVID-19. Generated by immunoSEQ multiplex PCR, the TCRdb table keeps only in-frame clones and is missing some. This table holds some 110,000 clones, approximately 78% found once. Sequenced material: peripheral blood. These TCRs come from a man between 65 and 79 years old with acute or convalescent COVID-19.

The chain recombines TRBV5-4 with TRBJ2-7; tentatively, D is TRBD2 (7 bases). The CDR3 spans 16 residues. CDR1 is SGHNT and CDR2 is YYREEE in the germline V gene (reference sequence). Trimming took off 0 bases at V and 2 bases at J, with 15 bases between the two ends. The CDR3 nucleotides read TGTGCCAGCAGCTTGGGAGGGGGGGGTCAGACCTACGAGCAGTACTTC. Its translation is CASSLGGGGQTYEQYF.

The rearrangement links TRBV7-9 to TRBJ1-5; a weak D match, TRBD1 (5 bases). The length of the CDR3 is 17 residues. V was pared by 5 bases and J by 1 base, with 18 bases between. From germline, CDR1 is SEHNR and CDR2 FQNEAQ (reference sequence). The CDR3 sequence is CASSNRGVGGSNQPQHF. Written as DNA, the CDR3 is TGTGCCAGCAGCAATAGAGGGGTCGGGGGGAGCAATCAGCCCCAGCATTTT.

This rearrangement joins TRBV9 to TRBJ2-1; 11 positions agree with TRBD2. The junction had 12 bases not matched to a gene; V was cut back by 0 bases and J by 7 bases. Per germline, CDR1 SGDLS and CDR2 YYNGEE. The CDR3 extends over 18 amino acids. Here the CDR3 DNA reads TGTGCCAGCAGCGTAGGTATTAGCGGGAGGGCCGGTAATAATGAGCAGTTCTTC. Its translation is CASSVGISGRAGNNEQFF.

V usage is TRBV27 and J usage is TRBJ1-2; 7 positions match TRBD1. CDR1 MNHEY and CDR2 SMNVEV come from the germline V gene (reference sequence). The junction had 12 bases not matched to a gene; V was cut back by 5 bases and J by 0 bases. The CDR3 spans 17 residues. The CDR3 sequence is CASSTYRGGEANYGYTF. The CDR3 nucleotides are TGTGCCAGCAGTACTTACAGGGGTGGGGAAGCTAACTATGGCTACACCTTC.

The table lists this clone with a few counts. The gene calls are TRBV10-1 and TRBJ2-1; D is unclear. Between the trimmed V and J ends, which lost 3 bases and 8 bases, there was a span of 11 bases. CDR3 length: 13 residues. Germline V CDR1 and CDR2: WNHNN, SYGVQD (reference sequence). In DNA form, the CDR3 reads TGCGCCAGCAGTGAAGATAGCTCCCATGAGCAGTTCTTC. Amino acid sequence: CASSEDSSHEQFF.

The chain has TRBV11-1 and TRBJ1-2; weak D call: TRBD1 (5 bases). In germline, CDR1 is SGHAT, CDR2 FQDESV (reference sequence). V dropped 5 bases and J dropped 3 bases, with 16 bases sitting between them. The CDR3 consists of 15 residues. In nucleotides, the CDR3 is TGTGCCAGCAGCATCGGACACGGACTAGACTATGGCTACACCTTC. It codes for CASSIGHGLDYGYTF.

V is TRBV10-2 and J is TRBJ1-2; 11 bases are a match to TRBD1. The junction had 8 bases not matched to a gene; V was cut back by 4 bases and J by 10 bases. Germline V gene lookup returns CDR1 WSHSY and CDR2 SAAADI. The CDR3 has 14 residues. DNA for the CDR3: TGCGCCAGCAGTGCTACCCGGGACAGGGGGAACTACACCTTC. Translated: CASSATRDRGNYTF.

The rearrangement joins TRBV19 to TRBJ2-3, with a weak D call TRBD1 (6 bases). Looked up from germline, CDR1 is LNHDA and CDR2 is SQIVND (reference sequence). The CDR3 covers 16 residues. Trimming left V 6 bases short and J 0 bases short, with 16 bases between. CDR3 nucleotide sequence: TGTGCCAGTAGCCCGATCCAGGGGTTTAGCACAGATACGCAGTATTTT. This codes for CASSPIQGFSTDTQYF. Full variable domain (remainder filled in from reference TRBV19 and TRBJ2-3): DGGITQSPKYLFRKEGQNVTLSCEQNLNHDAMYWYRQDPGQGLRLIYYSQIVNDFQKGDIAEGYSVSREKKESFPLTVTSAQKNPTAFYLCASSPIQGFSTDTQYFGPGTRLTVL.

The V call is TRBV4-2, the J call TRBJ2-2, with 7 bases fitting TRBD2. Germline values: CDR1 LGHNA, CDR2 YNFKEQ. The CDR3 covers 16 residues. Germline trimming cut 0 bases from V and 7 bases from J; bases unmatched to any gene: 8. The CDR3 bases are TGTGCCAGCAGCCAAGATCGGGCGGGAGCGGGCGGGGAGCTGTTTTTT. Residues: CASSQDRAGAGGELFF.

This clone was picked up one time. The J gene is TRBJ2-7, the V gene TRBV5-4; tentative D call: TRBD2 (6 bases). V was clipped by 4 bases and J by 2 bases, with 16 bases between them. The CDR3 totals 15 residues. Germline CDR1 and CDR2: SGHNT and YYREEE (reference sequence). The CDR3 region has the DNA TGTGCCAGCAGCCCGGGGGTGACCTTGCCCTACGAGCAGTACTTC. Its translation is CASSPGVTLPYEQYF. The complete variable domain, with remaining parts taken from reference TRBV5-4 and TRBJ2-7, reads ETGVTQSPTHLIKTRGQQVTLRCSSQSGHNTVSWYQQALGQGPQFIFQYYREEENGRGNFPPRFSGLQFPNYSSELNVNALELDDSALYLCASSPGVTLPYEQYFGPGTRLTVT.

This chain connects TRBV4-1 to TRBJ1-1; D is undetermined. This CDR3 has 17 residues. From germline, CDR1 is MGHRA and CDR2 YSYEKL. The ends were cut back, 0 bases at V and 1 base at J, with 15 bases in the middle. This CDR3 reads CASSQDLADIRNTEAFF. The DNA of the CDR3 is TGCGCCAGCAGCCAAGATTTGGCCGACATAAGGAACACTGAAGCTTTCTTT.

This clone has just one count. For the CDR3, the DNA is TGCGCCAGCAGCCGAGGACTAGCGGGCGCCTGGGATGAGCAGTTCTTC. Translation gives CASSRGLAGAWDEQFF. This sequence joins TRBV5-1 and TRBJ2-1; TRBD2 matches 11 bases. CDR1 and CDR2 from the germline V gene are SGHRS and YFSETQ. The CDR3 is made up of 16 amino acids. V lost 4 bases, J lost 8 bases, and 11 bases stayed unmatched. The whole variable domain, filled in from reference TRBV5-1 and TRBJ2-1, reads KAGVTQTPRYLIKTRGQQVTLSCSPISGHRSVSWYQQTPGQGLQFLFEYFSETQRNKGNFPGRFSGRQFSNSRSEMNVSTLELGDSALYLCASSRGLAGAWDEQFFGPGTRLTVL.

J is TRBJ2-4 and V is TRBV23-1, with 9 bases fitting TRBD1. TRBV23-1 is an ORF; its function is uncertain. CDR3 size: 17 residues. V lost 2 bases and J lost 6; bases outside the gene matches: 11. The CDR3 region is CASSQPPTGGERNIQYF. Written as DNA, the CDR3 is TGCGCCAGCAGTCAACCCCCGACAGGGGGGGAGAGAAACATTCAGTACTTC.

This sequence joins TRBV7-2 and TRBJ2-7; 14 bases match TRBD2. Trimming removed 8 bases from V and 6 bases from J; junction bases left unmatched: 6. This CDR3 region has 14 residues. The germline V gene encodes CDR1 SGHTA and CDR2 FQGNSA. The CDR3 DNA reads as TGTGCCAGCCGGGGGACTAGCGGGGGCTCCGAGCAGTACTTC. It codes for CASRGTSGGSEQYF.

The J gene is TRBJ2-2, the V gene TRBV11-2, with D unresolved. CDR1 and CDR2 (germline): SGHAT, FQNNGV. V dropped 5 bases and J dropped 7 bases, with 11 bases sitting between them. The CDR3 has 13 residues. In DNA, the CDR3 is TGTGCCAGCAGCCCACAGATATTCGGGGAGCTGTTTTTT. Translating gives CASSPQIFGELFF.

J is TRBJ2-3 and V is TRBV3-1 (or the pseudogene TRBV3-2); 8 positions match TRBD2. The CDR3 runs 13 residues. With 4 bases clipped from V and 11 bases from J, the junction kept 8 bases outside the gene matches. Germline V gene lookup returns CDR1 LGHDT and CDR2 YNNKEL (reference sequence). CDR3 region: CASSRTSQAMQYF. In DNA, the CDR3 is TGTGCCAGCAGCCGGACTAGCCAGGCGATGCAGTATTTT.

J is TRBJ1-1 and V is TRBV5-1; 8 bases are a match to TRBD1. CDR3 length: 15 residues. Germline V CDR1 and CDR2: SGHRS, YFSETQ. Unmatched junction bases numbered 6, after V lost 4 bases and J lost 1 base. The CDR3 here is CASSLSGTGNTEAFF. CDR3 nucleotides: TGCGCCAGCAGCCTATCCGGGACAGGGAACACTGAAGCTTTCTTT.

This clone has just a few counts. The chain links TRBV7-3 to TRBJ1-6; D remains unclear. Per germline, CDR1 SGHTA and CDR2 FQGTGA. This CDR3 is built from 14 residues. Trimming took off 4 bases at V and 9 bases at J, with 13 bases between the two ends. CDR3 DNA: TGTGCCAGCAGCTCCGCGGGGAAGGGTTCACCCCTCCACTTT. This sequence encodes CASSSAGKGSPLHF. The complete variable domain, with remaining parts taken from reference TRBV7-3 and TRBJ1-6, reads GAGVSQTPSNKVTEKGKYVELRCDPISGHTALYWYRQSLGQGPEFLIYFQGTGAADDSGLPNDRFFAVRPEGSVSTLKIQRTERGDSAVYLCASSSAGKGSPLHFGNGTRLTVT.

Written as DNA, the CDR3 is TGTGCCAGCAGTTTAACGGACTGGAACACTGAAGCTTTCTTT. Amino acids: CASSLTDWNTEAFF. V gene TRBV28 combines with J gene TRBJ1-1, with D uncertain. Germline lookup yields CDR1 MDHEN and CDR2 SYDVKM. The length of the CDR3 is 14 residues. Trimming took 2 bases from V and 1 from J, leaving 8 bases between them.

The chain employs TRBV7-8 and TRBJ1-2; D is unclear. The germline gives CDR1 SGHVS, CDR2 FQNEAQ. Trimming removed 1 base at V and 4 bases at J, with 13 bases between. There are 15 residues in the CDR3. CDR3 DNA: TGTGCCAGCAGCTTAGGGCCGGGATTCGGCTATGGCTACACCTTC. Its protein is CASSLGPGFGYGYTF. Complete variable domain (other parts from reference TRBV7-8 and TRBJ1-2): GAGVSQSPRYKVAKRGQDVALRCDPISGHVSLFWYQQALGQGPEFLTYFQNEAQLDKSGLPSDRFFAERPEGSVSTLKIQRTQQEDSAVYLCASSLGPGFGYGYTFGSGTRLTVV.

This chain joins TRBV6-5 and TRBJ1-2; D is undetermined. The CDR3 length is 11 residues. V was pared by 8 bases and J by 5 bases, with 9 bases between. CDR1 MNHEY and CDR2 SVGAGI come from the germline V gene. CDR3 bases: TGTGCCAGCGAGGGCGGGTATGGCTACACCTTC. Protein: CASEGGYGYTF.

CDR3 loop: CASSPRERDVDGTQYF. CDR3 nucleotides: TGTGCCAGCTCACCAAGAGAGCGGGATGTGGACGGGACCCAGTACTTC. The chain combines TRBV18 with TRBJ2-5, with 7 bases identical to TRBD2. This CDR3 is built from 16 residues. CDR1 and CDR2 (germline): KGHSH, LQKENI. V gave up 2 bases and J gave up 7 bases; unmatched junction bases: 13. The whole variable domain, remainder taken from reference TRBV18 and TRBJ2-5, is NAGVMQNPRHLVRRRGQEARLRCSPMKGHSHVYWYRQLPEEGLKFMVYLQKENIIDESGMPKERFSAEFPKEGPSILRIQQVVRGDSAAYFCASSPRERDVDGTQYFGPGTRLLVL.

CDR3 in amino acids: CASSYSGTGGIGEQFF. The CDR3 nucleotides are TGTGCCAGCAGTTACTCAGGGACAGGTGGAATCGGCGAGCAGTTCTTC. V gene TRBV6-5 combines with J gene TRBJ2-1, with 8 bases aligning to TRBD1. CDR3 length: 16 residues. Germline CDR1 is MNHEY and CDR2 is SVGAGI. V shed 0 bases and J 10 bases; nucleotides not matched to a gene: 11.

V gene TRBV5-6 combines with J gene TRBJ1-1; 7 bases line up with TRBD1. The CDR3 spans 14 residues. Germline loops: CDR1 SGHDT, CDR2 YYEEEE. The junction had 6 bases not matched to a gene; V was cut back by 2 bases and J by 5 bases. In nucleotides, the CDR3 is TGTGCCAGCAGCTTTATTAGGACAGGTACTGAAGCTTTCTTT. Translation: CASSFIRTGTEAFF.